This T cell receptor (beta chain) was identified in a study of identical twins. The CDR3 is 14 residues long. The ends lost 2 bases at V and 9 bases at J; junction bases unmatched: 8. Germline lookup yields CDR1 DFQATT and CDR2 SNEGSKA (reference sequence). In this sample, this clonotype turned up a few times. TCRdb used MiXCR to reprocess the 5' RACE reads, holding one entry per CDR3 protein. Among about 720,000 distinct CDR3 sequences listed, over 8.5% were seen once. This sample also appeared in a second study, on yellow fever vaccine responses in identical twins.

The source material was PBMCs. The TCR sequence derives from a woman under 30 in good health. The chain employs TRBV20-1 and TRBJ2-5; 11 nucleotides agree with TRBD2. Here the CDR3 reads CSARPLVAGGSQYF. The CDR3 nucleotides read TGCAGTGCTAGACCGTTGGTAGCGGGAGGGTCCCAGTACTTC.